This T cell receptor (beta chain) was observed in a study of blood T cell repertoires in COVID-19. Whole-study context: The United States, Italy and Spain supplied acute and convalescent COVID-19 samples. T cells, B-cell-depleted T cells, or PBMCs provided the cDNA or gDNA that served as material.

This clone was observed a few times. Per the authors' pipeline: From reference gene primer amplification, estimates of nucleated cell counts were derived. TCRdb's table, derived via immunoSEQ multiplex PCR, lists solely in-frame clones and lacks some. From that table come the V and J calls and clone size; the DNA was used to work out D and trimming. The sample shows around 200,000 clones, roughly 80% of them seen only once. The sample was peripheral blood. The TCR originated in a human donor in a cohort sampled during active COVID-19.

The CDR3 loop reads CASSLNTGAGYTF. The CDR3 region has the DNA TGTGCCAGCAGCTTGAACACAGGGGCAGGCTACACCTTC. The V gene is TRBV7-3, the J gene TRBJ1-2; 7 bases match TRBD1. Germline V gene lookup returns CDR1 SGHTA and CDR2 FQGTGA. Trimming took 3 bases from V and 8 from J; bases not matched to a gene: 6. CDR3 length equals 13 residues.